These T cell receptor beta chains were read from a single sample in a study of T cell responses to AZD1222 COVID-19 vaccine. Using immunoSEQ multiplex PCR, the repertoire was profiled, and TCRdb retains in-frame clones only, with some absent. The sample yields 100,000 to 150,000 clones, over 85% seen once. Sample: peripheral blood, taken on day 0 of AZD1222 vaccination. These receptors were taken from an adult in good health. Each CDR3 is given with its conserved first and last residue. D genes are given only for firm matches. Expanded clones are given a class, and other clones once, few, many or no size at all.

>.|TRBV19|.|TRBJ2-1
CASSIGYNEQFF
TGTGCCAGTAGTATTGGGTACAATGAGCAGTTCTTC
>.|TRBV7-9|.|TRBJ2-1
CASSWVGGVEQFF
TGTGCCAGCAGCTGGGTTGGGGGTGTTGAGCAGTTCTTC
>.|TRBV12-3/TRBV12-4|.|TRBJ2-1
CASSLNLAEQFF
TGTGCCAGCAGTTTAAATCTGGCTGAGCAGTTCTTC
>.|TRBV5-1|.|TRBJ1-1
CASSWGRRPSGTEAFF
TGCGCCAGCAGCTGGGGGCGGAGGCCCAGCGGCACTGAAGCTTTCTTT
>.|TRBV18|.|TRBJ1-3
CASSPEGNTIYF
TGTGCCAGCTCGCCCGAGGGAAACACCATATATTTT
>.|TRBV4-2|TRBD1|TRBJ2-7
CASSQMTGDNEQYF
TGTGCCAGCAGCCAAATGACAGGGGACAACGAGCAGTACTTC
>.|TRBV28|.|TRBJ2-7
CASSLLGGLYEQYF
TGTGCCAGCAGTTTACTCGGGGGACTCTACGAGCAGTACTTC
>.|TRBV7-3|TRBD2|TRBJ2-7
CASSLRASGYPGSEQYF
TGTGCCAGCAGCTTAAGGGCTAGCGGGTACCCTGGGAGCGAGCAGTACTTC
>.|TRBV6-2/TRBV6-3|.|TRBJ1-1
CASSGQWMGAEAFF
TGTGCCAGCAGTGGCCAATGGATGGGGGCTGAAGCTTTCTTT
>.|TRBV9|TRBD2|TRBJ2-7
CASSARLAGGANEQYF
TGTGCCAGCAGCGCCCGACTAGCGGGAGGGGCCAACGAGCAGTACTTC
>.|TRBV27|TRBD1|TRBJ2-4
CASKRTGTNIQYF
TGTGCCAGCAAGAGGACAGGGACAAACATTCAGTACTTC
>.|TRBV28|.|TRBJ2-5
CASSSNWETQYF
TGTGCCAGCAGTTCCAATTGGGAGACCCAGTACTTC
>.|TRBV19|.|TRBJ2-7
CASNPRGGTYEQYF
TGTGCCAGTAACCCGAGGGGAGGCACCTACGAGCAGTACTTC
>once|TRBV2|TRBD1|TRBJ1-2
CASSTSDRLYFYGYTF
TGTGCCAGCAGCACCTCGGACAGGCTGTATTTCTATGGCTACACCTTC
>.|TRBV30|TRBD1|TRBJ2-7
CAWKAMVGTGEQYF
TGTGCCTGGAAGGCGATGGTCGGGACAGGAGAGCAGTACTTC
>.|TRBV5-6|TRBD1|TRBJ1-4
CASSLRQGLSEKLFF
TGTGCCAGCAGCTTGCGACAGGGGCTTAGTGAAAAACTGTTTTTT
>.|TRBV15|.|TRBJ1-2
CATSRRGTNYGYTF
TGTGCCACCAGCCGGCGAGGAACTAACTATGGCTACACCTTC
>.|TRBV19|.|TRBJ2-1
CATRSGEPYNEQFF
TGTGCCACCAGGAGCGGAGAACCCTACAATGAGCAGTTCTTC
>.|TRBV5-1|TRBD2|TRBJ2-3
CASSFLADLSTDTQYF
TGCGCCAGCAGCTTCCTAGCGGATCTAAGCACAGATACGCAGTATTTT
>.|TRBV7-3|TRBD2|TRBJ2-2
CASSLAGTSGFINTGELFF
TGTGCCAGCAGCTTAGCCGGGACTAGCGGGTTCATTAACACCGGGGAGCTGTTTTTT
>once|TRBV18|.|TRBJ2-2
CASSPTWAGSNTGELFF
TGTGCCAGCTCACCGACCTGGGCGGGCTCGAACACCGGGGAGCTGTTTTTT
>.|TRBV7-8|.|TRBJ1-2
CASSSRVGGPNGYTF
TGTGCCAGCAGCTCGAGGGTAGGAGGCCCAAATGGCTACACCTTC
>.|TRBV6-2/TRBV6-3|.|TRBJ1-2
CASSYKGDRGYTF
TGTGCCAGCAGTTACAAAGGAGACCGAGGCTACACCTTC
>.|TRBV9|.|TRBJ2-3
CASSVGGSSTDTQYF
TGTGCCAGCAGCGTGGGCGGCTCTAGCACAGATACGCAGTATTTT
>.|TRBV7-8|.|TRBJ1-4
CASSLGAEHTNEKLFF
TGTGCCAGCAGCTTAGGGGCAGAGCACACTAATGAAAAACTGTTTTTT
>.|TRBV7-2|.|TRBJ2-7
CASSFENSYEQYF
TGTGCCAGCAGCTTTGAAAACTCCTACGAGCAGTACTTC
>.|TRBV7-2|TRBD1|TRBJ2-7
CASSLDRGTSYEQYF
TGTGCCAGCAGCTTAGACAGGGGAACTAGCTACGAGCAGTACTTC
>.|TRBV19|TRBD1|TRBJ1-2
CASSPKGDRGLLANYGYTF
TGTGCCAGTAGTCCCAAGGGGGACAGGGGGCTTTTAGCTAACTATGGCTACACCTTC
>once|TRBV27|.|TRBJ2-7
CASSFGSPYEQYF
TGTGCCAGCAGTTTTGGCAGTCCCTACGAGCAGTACTTC
>.|TRBV9|TRBD2|TRBJ2-7
CASSAGLAGVNEQYF
TGTGCCAGCAGCGCCGGACTAGCGGGAGTAAACGAGCAGTACTTC
>.|TRBV19|.|TRBJ2-4
CASSSQGGSKYF
TGTGCCAGTAGTTCCCAAGGGGGGTCTAAGTACTTC
>.|TRBV3-1/TRBV3-2|.|TRBJ2-6
CASSQDALAGPGANVLTF
TGTGCCAGCAGCCAAGATGCACTAGCTGGCCCTGGGGCCAACGTCCTGACTTTC
>.|TRBV27|.|TRBJ1-1
CASSFLGSASEAFF
TGTGCCAGCAGTTTTCTCGGGTCTGCCTCTGAAGCTTTCTTT
>.|TRBV28|.|TRBJ2-5
CASSLGGMNRETQYF
TGTGCCAGCAGTTTAGGAGGGATGAATAGGGAGACCCAGTACTTC
>.|TRBV6-1|.|TRBJ1-3
CASSEQKAGNTIYF
TGTGCCAGCAGTGAACAGAAGGCTGGAAACACCATATATTTT
>once|TRBV24-1|.|TRBJ2-5
CATSDSRVRHQETQYF
TGTGCCACCAGTGATTCCAGGGTGCGGCACCAAGAGACCCAGTACTTC
>.|TRBV6-5|TRBD1|TRBJ1-2
CASSYSTGGAAFGYTF
TGTGCCAGCAGTTACTCGACAGGGGGGGCGGCGTTCGGCTACACCTTC
>.|TRBV19|.|TRBJ1-1
CATMQDLFTEAFF
TGTGCCACCATGCAGGACTTGTTTACTGAAGCTTTCTTT
>.|TRBV11-3|.|TRBJ1-1
CASSAGFGTEAFF
TGTGCCAGCAGCGCGGGGTTCGGCACTGAAGCTTTCTTT
>.|TRBV5-1|TRBD2|TRBJ2-1
CASSLEGLADASYNEQFF
TGCGCCAGCAGCTTGGAAGGGCTAGCGGATGCCTCCTACAATGAGCAGTTCTTC
>.|TRBV4-1|TRBD1|TRBJ2-1
CASSQGQGAGRYNEQFF
TGCGCCAGCAGCCAAGGACAGGGGGCCGGGAGATACAATGAGCAGTTCTTC
>.|TRBV2|.|TRBJ1-6
CASSGSRDNSPLHF
TGTGCCAGCAGCGGCAGCAGAGATAATTCACCCCTCCACTTT
>.|TRBV5-6|TRBD1|TRBJ2-7
CASSLSSTGQGYEQYF
TGTGCCAGCAGCTTGAGCAGCACGGGACAGGGCTACGAGCAGTACTTC
>.|TRBV5-1|.|TRBJ1-4
CASSLTPAEKLFF
TGCGCCAGCAGCTTGACCCCGGCGGAAAAACTGTTTTTT
>.|TRBV12-3/TRBV12-4|.|TRBJ1-2
CASSLVNYGYTF
TGTGCCAGCAGTCTAGTGAACTATGGCTACACCTTC
>once|TRBV14|.|TRBJ1-6
CASSQAQGITNSPLHF
TGTGCCAGCAGCCAAGCCCAGGGGATAACCAATTCACCCCTCCACTTT
>once|TRBV4-1|.|TRBJ1-2
CASSQASGRGDGYTF
TGCGCCAGCAGCCAAGCGTCGGGCAGGGGAGATGGCTACACCTTC
>.|TRBV7-2|TRBD2|TRBJ2-1
CASSRRDGGYNEQFF
TGTGCCAGCAGTCGGCGGGACGGGGGGTACAATGAGCAGTTCTTC
>.|TRBV3-1/TRBV3-2|.|TRBJ1-2
CASAGDGYTF
TGTGCCAGCGCTGGGGATGGCTACACCTTC
>.|TRBV27|.|TRBJ1-6
CASSLSDTRVGAALHF
TGTGCCAGCAGTTTATCGGATACGAGAGTCGGCGCTGCCCTCCACTTT
>.|TRBV30|.|TRBJ2-7
CACRGQGSSGRVYEQYF
TGTGCCTGCCGGGGACAGGGGAGTAGCGGGAGAGTGTACGAGCAGTACTTC
>.|TRBV2|.|TRBJ2-1
CASKKLRDLSYNEQFF
TGTGCCAGCAAGAAACTGCGGGACCTCTCCTACAATGAGCAGTTCTTC
>once|TRBV11-2|.|TRBJ2-3
CASSLGRQTQYF
TGTGCCAGCAGCTTAGGCAGGCAGACGCAGTATTTT
>.|TRBV9|TRBD1|TRBJ1-2
CASSVDVGTGYGYTF
TGTGCCAGCAGCGTAGACGTCGGGACAGGGTACGGCTACACCTTC
>.|TRBV5-4|.|TRBJ2-7
CASSYGSFSYEQYF
TGTGCCAGCAGCTATGGGTCCTTTTCCTACGAGCAGTACTTC
>.|TRBV9|.|TRBJ2-7
CASSASLSYEQYF
TGTGCCAGCAGCGCCAGCCTCTCCTACGAGCAGTACTTC
>once|TRBV19|.|TRBJ1-5
CASSMSIGESQPQHF
TGTGCCAGTAGTATGTCCATCGGGGAGAGTCAGCCCCAGCATTTT